The 10 T cell receptor beta chains presented below share a single source sample, sequenced in a study of identical twins (dated by TCRdb to about 2016). Library preparation employed 5' RACE. The listed sequencing device is Illumina HiSeq 2000. TCRdb's own reprocessing of the public reads used fastp at Q25 and MiXCR and kept productive beta chains. Rows are unified per CDR3 protein, each entry keeping the most common DNA and genes. Present in this sample are approximately 700,000 distinct CDR3 sequences, 6.1% of which were seen just once. The ten largest account for about 1.8% of the sample. Sequenced input: naive T cells sorted from blood. Per the publication, the cell subset or site label means: cells isolated with a human naive T-cell isolation kit. The source is a man younger than 35 in good health.

In its sample, this clonotype was seen many times. The chain carries TRBV29-1 and TRBJ1-2; 10 bases are a match to TRBD1. J lost 4 bases, V lost 4 bases, and 6 bases had no gene match. CDR3 size: 14 residues. CDR1 and CDR2 from the germline V gene are SQVTM and ANQGSEA. In DNA, the CDR3 is TGCAGCGTTGGACAGGGGGCCGTGAGCTATGGCTACACCTTC. Amino acids: CSVGQGAVSYGYTF.

The table lists this clonotype with a few counts. The J gene is TRBJ2-7, the V gene TRBV12-3 or TRBV12-4, with a possible D match to TRBD1 (6 bases). Trimming cost V 5 bases and J 3 bases, with 11 bases left between them. This CDR3 contains 13 residues. This CDR3 is CASSPTGHYEQYF. As DNA, the CDR3 is TGTGCCAGCAGTCCGACAGGACACTACGAGCAGTACTTC.

This clonotype has at least ten counts. The chain links TRBV11-2 to TRBJ2-7, with 15 bases identical to TRBD2. The CDR3 length is 18 residues. The germline V gene has CDR1 SGHAT and CDR2 FQNNGV. Trimming removed 4 bases from V and 0 bases from J; junction bases left unmatched: 7. The CDR3 bases are TGTGCCAGCAGCTCGGGACTAGCGGGAGGCATAAGCTCCTACGAGCAGTACTTC. Translation gives CASSSGLAGGISSYEQYF.

There are many counts of this clonotype. The chain recombines TRBV25-1 with TRBJ1-6; the D gene is possibly TRBD1 (5 bases). Per germline, CDR1 MGHDK and CDR2 SYGVNS. This CDR3 spans 14 amino acids. Trimming took 7 bases from V and 10 from J, leaving 17 bases between them. In DNA, the CDR3 is TGTGCCAGCAAGGGGCCGTCGGGGAACTCACCCCTCCACTTT. Its translation: CASKGPSGNSPLHF.

This clonotype was counted between two and nine times. The V gene is TRBV5-1, the J gene TRBJ2-1, with D possibly being TRBD1 or TRBD2 (6 bases each). Germline CDR1 and CDR2: SGHRS and YFSETQ. CDR3 length: 16 amino acids. Trimming stripped 6 bases from V and 2 bases from J, with 18 bases between. This CDR3 reads CASTWSRGATYNEQFF. The CDR3 nucleotides are TGCGCCAGCACGTGGTCTAGGGGGGCAACCTACAATGAGCAGTTCTTC. The entire variable domain, with the rest obtained from reference TRBV5-1 and TRBJ2-1, is as follows: KAGVTQTPRYLIKTRGQQVTLSCSPISGHRSVSWYQQTPGQGLQFLFEYFSETQRNKGNFPGRFSGRQFSNSRSEMNVSTLELGDSALYLCASTWSRGATYNEQFFGPGTRLTVL.

This clonotype was found many times. The V call is TRBV12-3 or TRBV12-4, the J call TRBJ1-5; tentative D call: TRBD1 (6 bases). V gave up 2 bases and J gave up 3 bases, with 11 bases separating them. This CDR3 has 15 amino acids. The CDR3 DNA follows: TGTGCCAGCAGTTTACCAGGACAGTACAATCAGCCCCAGCATTTT. This translates into CASSLPGQYNQPQHF.

This clonotype was picked up many times. The chain has TRBV25-1 and TRBJ2-7; D call uncertain. The CDR3 is 8 amino acids. Germline CDR1 reads MGHDK; CDR2 reads SYGVNS. The CDR3 protein is CWTSEQYV. In DNA, the CDR3 is TGTTGGACCTCCGAGCAGTACGTC.

This clonotype was seen ten or more times. CDR3 protein: CASSLPGMDEQFF. In DNA form, the CDR3 reads TGTGCCAGCAGTTTACCCGGTATGGATGAGCAGTTCTTC. The chain is built from TRBV12-3 or TRBV12-4 and TRBJ2-1; D ambiguous. The CDR3 consists of 13 residues. V lost 2 bases to trimming and J lost 8 bases, with 10 bases between them.

This clonotype was seen ten or more times. The V and J genes are TRBV6-5 and TRBJ2-7; 9 nucleotides match TRBD2. This CDR3 contains 17 residues. V was pared by 2 bases and J by 3 bases, with 11 bases of the junction left unmatched. Germline CDR1 reads MNHEY; CDR2 reads SVGAGI. CDR3 bases: TGTGCCAGCAGTTACAGGGGTGGGCTAGCGGGGAACTACGAGCAGTACTTC. It codes for CASSYRGGLAGNYEQYF.

This clonotype was counted between two and nine times. V usage is TRBV11-2 and J usage is TRBJ2-5, with 9 bases matching TRBD2. CDR3 length: 18 amino acids. The trim removed 5 bases at V and 3 bases at J, leaving 16 bases unmatched. Germline CDR1 and CDR2: SGHAT and FQNNGV. The CDR3 nucleotides are TGTGCCAGCAGCACCGGGACTAGCTGGGGGGGTGGCAAAGAGACCCAGTACTTC. It codes for CASSTGTSWGGGKETQYF.